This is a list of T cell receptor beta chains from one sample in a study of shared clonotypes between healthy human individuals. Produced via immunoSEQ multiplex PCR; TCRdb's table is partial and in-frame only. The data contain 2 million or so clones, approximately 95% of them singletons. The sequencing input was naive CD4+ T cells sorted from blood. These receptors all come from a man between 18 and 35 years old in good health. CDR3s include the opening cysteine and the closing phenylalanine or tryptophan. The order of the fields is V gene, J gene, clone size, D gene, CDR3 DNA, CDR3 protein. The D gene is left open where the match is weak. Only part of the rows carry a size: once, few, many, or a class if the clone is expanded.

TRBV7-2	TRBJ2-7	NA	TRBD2	TGTGCCAGCAGCTTAGAGCGGGGGCCCCACGAGCAGTACTTC	CASSLERGPHEQYF
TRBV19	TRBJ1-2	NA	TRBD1	TGTGCCAGTAGTGACAGGGACCACTATGGCTACACCTTC	CASSDRDHYGYTF
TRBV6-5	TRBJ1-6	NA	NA	TGTGCCAGCAGTTACTCAGGGACCGATTCACCCCTCCACTTT	CASSYSGTDSPLHF
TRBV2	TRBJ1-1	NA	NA	TGTGCCAGCAGGGTTCCTATAATGAACACTGAAGCTTTCTTT	CASRVPIMNTEAFF
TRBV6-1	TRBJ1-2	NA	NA	TGTGCCAGCGGGTACGGAATCGTCTATGGCTACACCTTC	CASGYGIVYGYTF
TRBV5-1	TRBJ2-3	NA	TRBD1	TGCGCCAGCAGCGCCGGACAGGGCCTCACAGATACGCAGTATTTT	CASSAGQGLTDTQYF
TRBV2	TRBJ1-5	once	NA	TGTGCCAGCAGGGGAAACCCTCGCAATCAGCCCCAGCATTTT	CASRGNPRNQPQHF
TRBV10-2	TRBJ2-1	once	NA	TGCGCCAGCAGTTCCAGCGGGAAGGGGGACAATGAGCAGTTCTTC	CASSSSGKGDNEQFF
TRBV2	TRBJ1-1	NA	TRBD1	TGTGCCAGCAGGAAGACAGGGGCGAACACTGAAGCTTTCTTT	CASRKTGANTEAFF
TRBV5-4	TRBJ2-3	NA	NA	TGTGCCAGCAGCCCGTCCAACACAGATACGCAGTATTTT	CASSPSNTDTQYF